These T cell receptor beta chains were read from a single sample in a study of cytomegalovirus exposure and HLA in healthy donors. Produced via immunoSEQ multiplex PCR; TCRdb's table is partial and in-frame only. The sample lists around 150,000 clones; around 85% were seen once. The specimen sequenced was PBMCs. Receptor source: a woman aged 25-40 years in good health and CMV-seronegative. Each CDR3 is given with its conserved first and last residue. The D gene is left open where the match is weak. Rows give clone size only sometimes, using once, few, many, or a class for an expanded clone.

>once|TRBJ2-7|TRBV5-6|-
TGTGCCAGCAGCTTCCCGGCAGGAACCTACGAGCAGTACTTC
CASSFPAGTYEQYF
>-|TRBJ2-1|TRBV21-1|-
TGTGCCAGCAGCAAAGCGCGGCGAGCGGGGGGGACCTACAATGAGCAGTTCTTC
CASSKARRAGGTYNEQFF
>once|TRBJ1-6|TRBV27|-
TGTGCCAGCAGTTTCAAGGTACTGGGCAATTCACCCCTCCACTTT
CASSFKVLGNSPLHF
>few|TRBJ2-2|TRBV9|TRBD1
TGTGCCAGCAGCCCCCCCGGGACAGGGATCGGGGAGCTGTTTTTT
CASSPPGTGIGELFF
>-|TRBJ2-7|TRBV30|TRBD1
TGTGCCTGGAGTGTTGTAGGGGGCGGCGAGCAGTACTTC
CAWSVVGGGEQYF
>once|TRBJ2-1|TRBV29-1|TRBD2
TGCAGCGTTGAAGGGGCAAGCGGGAGCTCCTACAATGAGCAGTTCTTC
CSVEGASGSSYNEQFF
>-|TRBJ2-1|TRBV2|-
TGTGCCAGCAGTGGACAGGTAACCAACAATGAGCAGTTCTTC
CASSGQVTNNEQFF
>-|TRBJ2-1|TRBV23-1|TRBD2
TGCGCCAGCAGTCCCCCGGGGGGGTGTAATGAGCAGTTCTTC
CASSPPGGCNEQFF
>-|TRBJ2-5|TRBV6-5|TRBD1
TGTGCCAGCAGTTACGGTCCGGGACAGGGAGGAGAGACCCAGTACTTC
CASSYGPGQGGETQYF
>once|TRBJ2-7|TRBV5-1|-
TGCGCCAGCAGCCTACAGGGCTACGAGCAGTACTTC
CASSLQGYEQYF
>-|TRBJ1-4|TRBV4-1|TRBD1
TGCGCCAGCAGCCAAAGAGTGACGGGACAGGCGGCGAAAAAACTGTTTTTT
CASSQRVTGQAAKKLFF
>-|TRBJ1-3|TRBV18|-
TGTGCCAGCTCACGCCCACAGGGCTCTGGAAACACCATATATTTT
CASSRPQGSGNTIYF
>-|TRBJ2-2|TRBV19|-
TGTGCCAGTACCCCTCGGGGGACCCCGAACACCGGGGAGCTGTTTTTT
CASTPRGTPNTGELFF
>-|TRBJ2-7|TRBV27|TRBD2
TGTGCCAGTTGGGGGGGAGTTCCCTACGAGCAGTACTTC
CASWGGVPYEQYF
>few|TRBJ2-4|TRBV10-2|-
TGCGCCAGCAGTGATTCCGGAGCCCTAAACATTCAGTACTTC
CASSDSGALNIQYF
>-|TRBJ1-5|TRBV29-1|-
TGCAGCGTCCTAGGGGGATCGAGCAATCAGCCCCAGCATTTT
CSVLGGSSNQPQHF
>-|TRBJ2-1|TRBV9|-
TGTGCCAGCAGCGTAGACGGGGTGCCCTACAATGAGCAGTTCTTC
CASSVDGVPYNEQFF
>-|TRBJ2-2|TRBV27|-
TGTGCCAGCAGCCTAGAGGGCAGGATAAACACCGGGGAGCTGTTTTTT
CASSLEGRINTGELFF
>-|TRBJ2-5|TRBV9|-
TGTGCCAGCAGCGGGGGGACAACGTACCAAGAGACCCAGTACTTC
CASSGGTTYQETQYF
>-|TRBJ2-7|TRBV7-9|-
TGTGCCAGCAGCTTAGCTGACATTCAGCAGTACTTC
CASSLADIQQYF
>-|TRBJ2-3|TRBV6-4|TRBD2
TGTGCCAGCAGTCTACTAGCGGGGGGCCAGGATACGCAGTATTTT
CASSLLAGGQDTQYF
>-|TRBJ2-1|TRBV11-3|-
TGTGCCAGCAGCTTAGGCCCGTTGAGTGTGCAGTTCTTC
CASSLGPLSVQFF
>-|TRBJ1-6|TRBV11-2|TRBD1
TGTGCCAGCAGCTTAGAGTCAGGGGGGATTAATTCACCCCTCCACTTT
CASSLESGGINSPLHF
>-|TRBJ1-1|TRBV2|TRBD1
TGTGCCAGCAGTGTCAAGGGGGCGGATGAAGCTTTCTTT
CASSVKGADEAFF
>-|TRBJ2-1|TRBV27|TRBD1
TGTGCCAGCAGATCGCCGACAGGGGGGGATGAGCAGTTCTTC
CASRSPTGGDEQFF
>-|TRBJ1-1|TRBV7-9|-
TGTGCCAGCACCCCAGGGGTCGCTGAAGCTTTCTTT
CASTPGVAEAFF
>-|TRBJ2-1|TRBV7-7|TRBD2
TGTGCCAGCAGCTCCAGAGGACTAGCGGGGGGCCAGTGGTTCTTC
CASSSRGLAGGQWFF
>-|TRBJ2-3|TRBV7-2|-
TGTGCCAGCAGCCCAGACAGAATCACAGATACGCAGTATTTT
CASSPDRITDTQYF
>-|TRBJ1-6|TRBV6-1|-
TGTGCCAGCAGCGACGTGAGGTCCTATAATTCCCCCCTCCACTTT
CASSDVRSYNSPLHF
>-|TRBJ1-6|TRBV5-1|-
TGCGCCAGCAGCTTGGGTAGGGGCGCAAGTAATTCACCCCTCCACTTT
CASSLGRGASNSPLHF
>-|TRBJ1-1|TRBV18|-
TGTGCCAGCTCATTTCTTGGGGGCGCTGAAGCTTTCTTT
CASSFLGGAEAFF
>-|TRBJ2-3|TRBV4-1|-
TGCGCCAGCAGCTTACTAGGCTCCACAGATACGCAGTATTTT
CASSLLGSTDTQYF
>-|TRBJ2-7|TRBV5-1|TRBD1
TGCGCCAGCAGCGTACCCCGGGACAGTACTTACGAGCAGTACTTC
CASSVPRDSTYEQYF
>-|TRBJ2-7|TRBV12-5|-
TGTGCTAGTGGGGCTGGCTACGAGCAGTACTTC
CASGAGYEQYF
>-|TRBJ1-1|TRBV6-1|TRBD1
TGTGCCAGCAGTGGGGTGGGACAGGGAAAGAACACTGAAGCTTTCTTT
CASSGVGQGKNTEAFF
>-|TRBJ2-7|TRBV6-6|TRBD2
TGTGCCACAGGGACTAGCGGGGGGCCCTACGAGCAGTACTTC
CATGTSGGPYEQYF
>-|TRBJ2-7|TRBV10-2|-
TGCGCCAGCAGTGGGGCTTACGAGCAGTACTTC
CASSGAYEQYF
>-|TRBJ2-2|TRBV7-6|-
TGTGCCAGCAGCTCCCGGAAAGGAGACACCGGGGAGCTGTTTTTT
CASSSRKGDTGELFF
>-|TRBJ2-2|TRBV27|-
TGTGCCAGCAGTTTATCTGGGCCGAACACCGGGGAGCTGTTTTTT
CASSLSGPNTGELFF
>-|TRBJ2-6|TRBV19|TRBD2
TGTGCCAGTACGGGGGGGCCTCCCAGCTCTGGGGCCAACGTCCTGACTTTC
CASTGGPPSSGANVLTF
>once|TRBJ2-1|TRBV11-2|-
TGTGCCAGCAGCCTCCTCCGACAGGACAATGAGCAGTTCTTC
CASSLLRQDNEQFF
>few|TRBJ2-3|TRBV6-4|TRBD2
TGTGCCAGCAGTGATTCTAGCGGGGCGGATACGCAGTATTTT
CASSDSSGADTQYF
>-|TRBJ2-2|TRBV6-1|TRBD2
TGTGCCAGCAGTGCCCTAGCGGGGGGCCCTACCTCTACCGGGGAGCTGTTTTTT
CASSALAGGPTSTGELFF
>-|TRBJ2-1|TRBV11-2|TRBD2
TGTGCCAGCAGCTCCCTCGGGAGGGTGAACAATGAGCAGTTCTTC
CASSSLGRVNNEQFF
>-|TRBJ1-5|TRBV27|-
TGTGCCAGCAGTCACGGGGGGGCCAAGGACTATCAGCCCCAGCATTTT
CASSHGGAKDYQPQHF
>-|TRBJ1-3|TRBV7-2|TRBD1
TGTGCCAGCAGCTTAGGACAGGGGATGGGAAACACCATATATTTT
CASSLGQGMGNTIYF
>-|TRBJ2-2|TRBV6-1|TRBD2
TGTGCCAGCAGTGGCCTTCTAGCGGGGGGGACCGGGGAGCTGTTTTTT
CASSGLLAGGTGELFF
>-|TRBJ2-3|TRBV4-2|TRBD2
TGTGCCAGCAGCCCCCGGCTAGCGGGAGATTTCACAGATACGCAGTATTTT
CASSPRLAGDFTDTQYF
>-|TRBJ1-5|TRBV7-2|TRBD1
TGTGCCAGCAGCCGGATGACAGGGCAGGTTGTTCGCAATCAGCCCCAGCATTTT
CASSRMTGQVVRNQPQHF